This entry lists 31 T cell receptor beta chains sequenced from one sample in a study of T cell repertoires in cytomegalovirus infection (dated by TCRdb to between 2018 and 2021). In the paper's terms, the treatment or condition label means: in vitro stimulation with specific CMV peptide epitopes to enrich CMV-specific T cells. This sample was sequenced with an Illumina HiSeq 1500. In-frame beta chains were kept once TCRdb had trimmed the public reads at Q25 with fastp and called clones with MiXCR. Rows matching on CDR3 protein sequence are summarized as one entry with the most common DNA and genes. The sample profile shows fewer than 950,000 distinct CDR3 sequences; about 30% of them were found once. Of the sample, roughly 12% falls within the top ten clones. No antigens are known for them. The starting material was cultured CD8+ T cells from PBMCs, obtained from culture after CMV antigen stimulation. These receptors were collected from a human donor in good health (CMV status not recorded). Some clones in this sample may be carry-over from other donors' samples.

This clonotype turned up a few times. CDR3 region: CASRNPTLGLPGGNTIYF. CDR3 sequence (DNA): TGTGCCAGCAGGAACCCTACACTCGGACTCCCCGGGGGAAACACCATATATTTT. The V call is TRBV2, the J call TRBJ1-3, with D hard to call. Germline CDR1 is SNHLY and CDR2 is FYNNEI. V was clipped by 6 bases and J by 4 bases, with 25 bases between them. The CDR3 runs 18 residues.

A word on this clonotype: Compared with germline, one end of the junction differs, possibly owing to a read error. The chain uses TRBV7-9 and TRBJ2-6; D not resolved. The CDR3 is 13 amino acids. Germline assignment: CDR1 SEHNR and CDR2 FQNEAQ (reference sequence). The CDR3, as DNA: TGTGTCAGCAGTTTAGGGGGGGCCAACGTCCTGACTTTC. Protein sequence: CVSSLGGANVLTF.

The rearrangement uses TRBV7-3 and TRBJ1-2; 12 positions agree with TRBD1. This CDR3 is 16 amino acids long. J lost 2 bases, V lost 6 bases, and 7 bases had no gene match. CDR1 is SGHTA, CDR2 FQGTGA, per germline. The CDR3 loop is CASSFGTGGGNYGYTF. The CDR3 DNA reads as TGTGCCAGCAGTTTCGGGACAGGGGGCGGAAACTATGGCTACACCTTC.

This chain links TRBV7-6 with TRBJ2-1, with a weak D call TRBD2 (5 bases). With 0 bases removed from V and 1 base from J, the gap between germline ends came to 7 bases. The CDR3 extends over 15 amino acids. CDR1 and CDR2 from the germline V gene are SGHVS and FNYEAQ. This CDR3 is CASSLAEVSYNEQFF. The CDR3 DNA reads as TGTGCCAGCAGCTTAGCGGAGGTTTCCTACAATGAGCAGTTCTTC.

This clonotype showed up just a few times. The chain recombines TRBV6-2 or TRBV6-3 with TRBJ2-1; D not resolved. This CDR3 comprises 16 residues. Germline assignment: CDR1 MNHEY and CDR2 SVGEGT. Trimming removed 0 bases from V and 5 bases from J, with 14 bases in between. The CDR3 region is CASSYSIDFPNNEQFF. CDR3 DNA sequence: TGTGCCAGCAGTTACTCGATAGACTTCCCTAACAATGAGCAGTTCTTC.

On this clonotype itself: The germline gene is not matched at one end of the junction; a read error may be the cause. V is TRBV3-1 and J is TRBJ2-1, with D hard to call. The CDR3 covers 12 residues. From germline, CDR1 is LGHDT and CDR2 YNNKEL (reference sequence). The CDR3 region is CANSSQPNEQFF. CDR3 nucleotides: TGTGCCAACAGCTCGCAGCCCAATGAGCAGTTCTTC.

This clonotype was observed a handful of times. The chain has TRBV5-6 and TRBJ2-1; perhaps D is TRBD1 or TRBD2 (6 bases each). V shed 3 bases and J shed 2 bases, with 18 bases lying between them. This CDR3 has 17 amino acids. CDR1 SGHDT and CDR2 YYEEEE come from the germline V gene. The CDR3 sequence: CASSSWTPGAPYNEQFF. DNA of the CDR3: TGTGCCAGCAGCTCTTGGACCCCGGGGGCCCCCTACAATGAGCAGTTCTTC.

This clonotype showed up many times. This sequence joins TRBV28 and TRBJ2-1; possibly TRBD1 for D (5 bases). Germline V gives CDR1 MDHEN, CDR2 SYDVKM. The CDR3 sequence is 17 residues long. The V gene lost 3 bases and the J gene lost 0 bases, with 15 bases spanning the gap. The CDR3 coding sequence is TGTGCCAGCAGTTTCAGGGCAGCCATGAGCTCCTACAATGAGCAGTTCTTC. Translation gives CASSFRAAMSSYNEQFF.

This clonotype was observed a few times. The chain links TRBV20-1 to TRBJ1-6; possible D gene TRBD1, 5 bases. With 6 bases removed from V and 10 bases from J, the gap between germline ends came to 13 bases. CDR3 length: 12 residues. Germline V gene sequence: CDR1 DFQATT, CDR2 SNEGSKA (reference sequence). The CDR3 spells CSAVGGGSPLHF. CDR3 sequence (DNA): TGCAGTGCAGTGGGGGGTGGATCACCCCTCCACTTT.

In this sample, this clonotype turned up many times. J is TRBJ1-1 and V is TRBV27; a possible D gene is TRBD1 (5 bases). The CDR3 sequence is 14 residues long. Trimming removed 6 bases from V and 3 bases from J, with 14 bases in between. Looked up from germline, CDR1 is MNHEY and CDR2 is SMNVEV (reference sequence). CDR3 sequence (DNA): TGTGCCAGCAGCTTAGTCGGGGGAGACACTGAAGCTTTCTTT. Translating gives CASSLVGGDTEAFF.

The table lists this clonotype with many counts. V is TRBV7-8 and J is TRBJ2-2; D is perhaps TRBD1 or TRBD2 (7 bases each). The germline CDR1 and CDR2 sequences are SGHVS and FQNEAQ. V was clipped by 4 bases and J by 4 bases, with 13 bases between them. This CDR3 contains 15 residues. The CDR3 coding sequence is TGTGCCAGCAGCTCCCAGGGGGGGGTCACCGGGGAGCTGTTTTTT. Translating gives CASSSQGGVTGELFF.

The CDR3 nucleotides are TGTGCTAGTGGTTTGGGCCACAGCAAAGGGCAGTATTTT. Its protein product is CASGLGHSKGQYF. The chain carries TRBV12-5 and TRBJ2-3; D ambiguous. The CDR3 is 13 residues long. In germline, CDR1 is LGHNT, CDR2 FRNRAP. Deletions cut 1 base from V and 11 bases from J, with 13 bases between.

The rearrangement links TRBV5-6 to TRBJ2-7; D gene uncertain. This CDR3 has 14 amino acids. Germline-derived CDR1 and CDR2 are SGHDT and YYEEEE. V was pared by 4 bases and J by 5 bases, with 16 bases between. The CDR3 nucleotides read TGTGCCAGCAGCGGAAGACTGCTTATCAACGAGCAGTACTTC. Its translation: CASSGRLLINEQYF.

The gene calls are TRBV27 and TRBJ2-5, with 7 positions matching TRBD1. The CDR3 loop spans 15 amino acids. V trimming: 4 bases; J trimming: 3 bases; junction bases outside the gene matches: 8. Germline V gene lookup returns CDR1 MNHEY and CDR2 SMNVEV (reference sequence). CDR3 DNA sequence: TGTGCCAGCAGTTCACGGACAGGAAGGGAAGAGACCCAGTACTTC. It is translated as CASSSRTGREETQYF.

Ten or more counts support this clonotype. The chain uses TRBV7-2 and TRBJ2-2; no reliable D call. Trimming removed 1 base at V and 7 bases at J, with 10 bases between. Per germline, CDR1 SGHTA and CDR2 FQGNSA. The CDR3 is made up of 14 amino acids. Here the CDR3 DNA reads TGTGCCAGCAGCTTAGACGTGGGAATCGGGGAGCTGTTTTTT. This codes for CASSLDVGIGELFF. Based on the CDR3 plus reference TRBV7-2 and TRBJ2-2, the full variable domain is GAGVSQSPSNKVTEKGKDVELRCDPISGHTALYWYRQSLGQGLEFLIYFQGNSAPDKSGLPSDRFSAERTGGSVSTLTIQRTQQEDSAVYLCASSLDVGIGELFFGEGSRLTVL.

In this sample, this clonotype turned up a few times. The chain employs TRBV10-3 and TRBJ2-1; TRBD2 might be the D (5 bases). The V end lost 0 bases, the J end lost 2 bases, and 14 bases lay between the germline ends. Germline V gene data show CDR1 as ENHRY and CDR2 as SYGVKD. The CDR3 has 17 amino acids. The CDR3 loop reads CAISESTQAVPYNEQFF. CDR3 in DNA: TGTGCCATCAGTGAGTCGACTCAAGCGGTCCCCTACAATGAGCAGTTCTTC.

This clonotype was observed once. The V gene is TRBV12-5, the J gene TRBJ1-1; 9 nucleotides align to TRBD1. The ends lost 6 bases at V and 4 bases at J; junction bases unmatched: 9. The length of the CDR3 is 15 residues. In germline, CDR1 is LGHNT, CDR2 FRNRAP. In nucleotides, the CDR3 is TGTGCTAGTGGGCCGGGACAGGGCCTATTCACTGAAGCTTTCTTT. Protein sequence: CASGPGQGLFTEAFF.

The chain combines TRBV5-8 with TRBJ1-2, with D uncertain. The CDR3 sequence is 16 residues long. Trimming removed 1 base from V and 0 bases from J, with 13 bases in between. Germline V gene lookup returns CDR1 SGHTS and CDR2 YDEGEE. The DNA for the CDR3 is TGTGCCAGCAGCTTGAAGATCGTCATCCCTAACTATGGCTACACCTTC. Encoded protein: CASSLKIVIPNYGYTF. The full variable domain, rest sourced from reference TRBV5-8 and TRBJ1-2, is EAGVTQSPTHLIKTRGQQATLRCSPISGHTSVYWYQQALGLGLQFLLWYDEGEERNRGNFPPRFSGRQFPNYSSELNVNALELEDSALYLCASSLKIVIPNYGYTFGSGTRLTVV.

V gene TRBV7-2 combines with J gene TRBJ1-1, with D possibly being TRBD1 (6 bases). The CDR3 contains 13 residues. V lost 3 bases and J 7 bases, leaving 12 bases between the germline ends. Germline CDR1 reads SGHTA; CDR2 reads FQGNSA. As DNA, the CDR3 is TGTGCCAGCAGCTTCGGGGGCGGCGGTGAAGCTTTCTTT. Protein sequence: CASSFGGGGEAFF.

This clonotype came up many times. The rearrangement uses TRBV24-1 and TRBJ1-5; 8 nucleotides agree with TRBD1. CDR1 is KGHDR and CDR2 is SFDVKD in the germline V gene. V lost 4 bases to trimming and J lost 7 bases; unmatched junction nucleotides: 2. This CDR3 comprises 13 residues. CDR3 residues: CATSERQGQPQHF. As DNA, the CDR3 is TGTGCCACCAGTGAACGACAGGGGCAGCCCCAGCATTTT.

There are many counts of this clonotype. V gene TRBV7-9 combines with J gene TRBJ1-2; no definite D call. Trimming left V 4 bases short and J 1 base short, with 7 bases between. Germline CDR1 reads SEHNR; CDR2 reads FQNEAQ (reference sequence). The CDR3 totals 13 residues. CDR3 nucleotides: TGTGCCAGCAGCTCGGGGATTAACTATGGCTACACCTTC. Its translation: CASSSGINYGYTF.

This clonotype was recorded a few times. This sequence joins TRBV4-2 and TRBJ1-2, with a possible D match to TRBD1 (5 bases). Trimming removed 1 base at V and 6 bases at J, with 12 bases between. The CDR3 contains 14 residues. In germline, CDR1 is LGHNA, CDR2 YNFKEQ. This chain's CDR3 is CASSQGPGKNGYTF. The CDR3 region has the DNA TGTGCCAGCAGCCAAGGGCCAGGGAAAAATGGCTACACCTTC.

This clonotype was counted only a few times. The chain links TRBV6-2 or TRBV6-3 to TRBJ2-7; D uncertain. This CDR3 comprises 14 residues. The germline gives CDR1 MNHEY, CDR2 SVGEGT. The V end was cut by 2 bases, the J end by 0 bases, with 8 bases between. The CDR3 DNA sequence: TGTGCCAGCAGTTACCGTGCAGGCTCCTACGAGCAGTACGTC. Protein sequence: CASSYRAGSYEQYV.

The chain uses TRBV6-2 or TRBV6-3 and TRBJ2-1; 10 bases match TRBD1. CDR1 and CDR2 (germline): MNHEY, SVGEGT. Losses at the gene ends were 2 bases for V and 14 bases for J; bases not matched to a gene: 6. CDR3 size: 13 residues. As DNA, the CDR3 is TGTGCCAGCAGTTACGTACGTGGGACAGGGGAGTTCTTC. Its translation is CASSYVRGTGEFF.

Here the CDR3 reads CASSGGRIRGTQYF. CDR3 in DNA: TGTGCCAGCAGTGGAGGGAGGATTCGAGGTACGCAGTATTTT. V gene TRBV25-1 combines with J gene TRBJ2-3; D may be TRBD2 (6 bases). V was pared by 4 bases and J by 8 bases, with 16 bases between. In germline, CDR1 is MGHDK, CDR2 SYGVNS. CDR3 size: 14 residues.

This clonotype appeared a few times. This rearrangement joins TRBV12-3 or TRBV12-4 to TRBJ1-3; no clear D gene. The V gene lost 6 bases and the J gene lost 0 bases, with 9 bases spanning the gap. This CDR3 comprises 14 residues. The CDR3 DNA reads TGTGCCAGCAGGGGAATGGTCTCTGGAAACACCATATATTTT. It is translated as CASRGMVSGNTIYF.

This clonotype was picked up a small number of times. CDR3 DNA: TGTGCCAGCAGTCTAAGACAGGGGGCAAATCAGCCCCAGCATTTT. This codes for CASSLRQGANQPQHF. The V and J genes are TRBV27 and TRBJ1-5, with 10 bases aligning to TRBD1. V lost 5 bases and J lost 4; bases outside the gene matches: 5. CDR1 is MNHEY, CDR2 SMNVEV, per germline (reference sequence). The CDR3 runs 15 residues.

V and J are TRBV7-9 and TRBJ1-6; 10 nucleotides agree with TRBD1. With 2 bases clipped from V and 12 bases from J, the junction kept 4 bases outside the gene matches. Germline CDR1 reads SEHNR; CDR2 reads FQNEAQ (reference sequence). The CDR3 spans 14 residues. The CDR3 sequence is CASSLIGTGEPLHF. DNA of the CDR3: TGTGCCAGCAGCTTAATCGGGACAGGGGAACCCCTCCACTTT.

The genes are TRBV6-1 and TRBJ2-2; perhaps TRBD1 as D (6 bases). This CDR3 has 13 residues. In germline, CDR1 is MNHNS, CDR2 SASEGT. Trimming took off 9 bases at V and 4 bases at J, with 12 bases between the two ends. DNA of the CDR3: TGTGCCAGTAAACAGGGTCCCACCGGGGAGCTGTTTTTT. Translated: CASKQGPTGELFF.

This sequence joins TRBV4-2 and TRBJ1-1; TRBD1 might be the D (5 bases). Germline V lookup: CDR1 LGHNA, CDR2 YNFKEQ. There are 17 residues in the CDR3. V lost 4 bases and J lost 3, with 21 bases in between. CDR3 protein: CASSRRMAPQGYTEAFF. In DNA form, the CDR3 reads TGTGCCAGCAGCCGTCGGATGGCTCCTCAGGGATACACTGAAGCTTTCTTT.

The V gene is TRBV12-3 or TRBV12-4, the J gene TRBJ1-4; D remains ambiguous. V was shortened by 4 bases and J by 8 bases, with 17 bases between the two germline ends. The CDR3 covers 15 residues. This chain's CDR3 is CASSSLPIPSEKLFF. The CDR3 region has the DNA TGTGCCAGCAGTTCGCTACCAATCCCCTCCGAAAAACTGTTTTTT.